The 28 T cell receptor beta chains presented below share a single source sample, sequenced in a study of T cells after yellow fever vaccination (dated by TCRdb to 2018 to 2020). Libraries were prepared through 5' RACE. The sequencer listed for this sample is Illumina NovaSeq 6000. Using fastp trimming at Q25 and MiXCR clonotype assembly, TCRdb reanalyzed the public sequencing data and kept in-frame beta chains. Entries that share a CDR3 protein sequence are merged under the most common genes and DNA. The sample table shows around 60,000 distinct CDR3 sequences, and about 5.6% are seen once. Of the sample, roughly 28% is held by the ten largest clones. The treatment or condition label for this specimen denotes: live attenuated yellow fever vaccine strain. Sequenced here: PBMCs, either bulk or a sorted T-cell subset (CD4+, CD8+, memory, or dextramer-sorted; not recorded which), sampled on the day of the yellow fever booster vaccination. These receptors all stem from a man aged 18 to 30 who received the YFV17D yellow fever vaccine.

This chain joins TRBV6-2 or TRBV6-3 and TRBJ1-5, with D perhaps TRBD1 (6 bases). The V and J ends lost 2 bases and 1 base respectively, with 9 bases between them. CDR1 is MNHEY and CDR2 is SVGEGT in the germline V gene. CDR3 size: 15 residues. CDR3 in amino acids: CASSYEGESNQPQHF. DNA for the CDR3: TGTGCCAGCAGTTACGAGGGGGAGAGCAATCAGCCCCAGCATTTT.

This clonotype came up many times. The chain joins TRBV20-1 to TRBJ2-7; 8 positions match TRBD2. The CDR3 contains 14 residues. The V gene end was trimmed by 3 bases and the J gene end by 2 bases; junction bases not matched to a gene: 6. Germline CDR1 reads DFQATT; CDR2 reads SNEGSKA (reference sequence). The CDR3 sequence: CSASPGTRPYEQYV. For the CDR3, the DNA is TGCAGTGCTAGTCCAGGGACTAGACCCTACGAGCAGTACGTC.

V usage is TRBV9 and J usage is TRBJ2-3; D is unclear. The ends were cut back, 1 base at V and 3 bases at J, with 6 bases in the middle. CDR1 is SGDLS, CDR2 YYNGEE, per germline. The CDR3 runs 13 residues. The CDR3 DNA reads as TGTGCCAGCAGCGTAACTCGGACAGATACGCAGTATTTT. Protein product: CASSVTRTDTQYF.

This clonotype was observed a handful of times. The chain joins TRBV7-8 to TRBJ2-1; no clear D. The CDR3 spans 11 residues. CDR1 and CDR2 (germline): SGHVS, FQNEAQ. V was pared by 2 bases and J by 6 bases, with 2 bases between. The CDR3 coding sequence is TGTGCCAGCAGCTTATTCAATGAGCAGTTCTTC. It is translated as CASSLFNEQFF.

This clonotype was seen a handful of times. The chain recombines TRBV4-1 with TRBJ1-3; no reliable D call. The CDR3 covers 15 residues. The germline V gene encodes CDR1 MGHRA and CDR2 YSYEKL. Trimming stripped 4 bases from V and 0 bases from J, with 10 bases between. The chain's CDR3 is CASSRGRFSGNTIYF. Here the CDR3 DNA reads TGCGCCAGCAGCCGAGGACGGTTCTCTGGAAACACCATATATTTT.

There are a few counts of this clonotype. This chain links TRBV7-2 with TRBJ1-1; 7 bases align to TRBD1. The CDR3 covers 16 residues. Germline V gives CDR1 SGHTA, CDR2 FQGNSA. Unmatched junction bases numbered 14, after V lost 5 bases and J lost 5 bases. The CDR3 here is CASSDPNRGYETEAFF. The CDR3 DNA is TGTGCCAGCAGCGACCCTAACAGGGGCTACGAAACTGAAGCTTTCTTT.

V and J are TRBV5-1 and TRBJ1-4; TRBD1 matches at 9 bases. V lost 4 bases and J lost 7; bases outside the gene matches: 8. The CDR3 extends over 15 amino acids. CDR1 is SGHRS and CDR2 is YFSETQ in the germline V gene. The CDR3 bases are TGCGCCAGCAGCCAGACAGGGGGTTTAGGTGAAAAACTGTTTTTT. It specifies CASSQTGGLGEKLFF. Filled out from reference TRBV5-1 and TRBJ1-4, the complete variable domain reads KAGVTQTPRYLIKTRGQQVTLSCSPISGHRSVSWYQQTPGQGLQFLFEYFSETQRNKGNFPGRFSGRQFSNSRSEMNVSTLELGDSALYLCASSQTGGLGEKLFFGSGTQLSVL.

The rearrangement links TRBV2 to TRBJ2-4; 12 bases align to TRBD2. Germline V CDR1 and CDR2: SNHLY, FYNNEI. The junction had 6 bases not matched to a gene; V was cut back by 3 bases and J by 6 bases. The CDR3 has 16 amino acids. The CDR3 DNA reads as TGTGCCAGCAGTGAGACTAGCGGGGGCTTTAGAAACATTCAGTACTTC. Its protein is CASSETSGGFRNIQYF.

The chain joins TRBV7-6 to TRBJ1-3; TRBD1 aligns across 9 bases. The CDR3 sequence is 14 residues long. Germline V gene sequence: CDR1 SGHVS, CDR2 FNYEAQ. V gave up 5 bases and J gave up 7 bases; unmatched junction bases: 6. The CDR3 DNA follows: TGTGCCAGCAGCACAATGACAGGGGGGAACACCATATATTTT. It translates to CASSTMTGGNTIYF.

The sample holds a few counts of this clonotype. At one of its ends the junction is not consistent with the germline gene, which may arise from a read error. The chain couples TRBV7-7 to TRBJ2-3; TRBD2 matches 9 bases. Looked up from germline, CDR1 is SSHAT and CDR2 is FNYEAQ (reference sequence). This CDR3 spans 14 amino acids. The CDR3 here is CASSLASGAYTQYF. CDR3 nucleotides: TGTGCTAGCAGCTTAGCTAGCGGGGCTTATACGCAGTATTTT.

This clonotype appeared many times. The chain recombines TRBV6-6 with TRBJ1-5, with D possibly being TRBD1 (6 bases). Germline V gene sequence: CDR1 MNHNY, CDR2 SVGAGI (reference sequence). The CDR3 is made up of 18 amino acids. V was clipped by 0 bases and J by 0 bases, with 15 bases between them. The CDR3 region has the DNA TGTGCCAGCAGTTACTCCCTGGAACAGGGCTTTAGCAATCAGCCCCAGCATTTT. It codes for CASSYSLEQGFSNQPQHF.

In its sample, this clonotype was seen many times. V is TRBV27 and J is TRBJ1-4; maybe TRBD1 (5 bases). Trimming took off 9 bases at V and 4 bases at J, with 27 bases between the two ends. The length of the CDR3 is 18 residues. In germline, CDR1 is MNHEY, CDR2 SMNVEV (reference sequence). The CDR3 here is CASGRPYQDRRNNEKLFF. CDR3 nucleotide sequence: TGTGCCAGTGGCCGACCGTACCAAGACAGAAGGAATAATGAAAAACTGTTTTTT.

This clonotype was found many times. Here the CDR3 reads CASSLAPPPNEKLFF. The CDR3 DNA is TGTGCCAGCAGTTTAGCTCCGCCCCCTAATGAAAAACTGTTTTTT. The rearrangement uses TRBV12-3 or TRBV12-4 and TRBJ1-4, with unresolved D. Trimming left V 0 bases short and J 3 bases short, with 8 bases between. The CDR3 runs to 15 residues.

In nucleotides, the CDR3 is TGTGCCAGCAGGGAACCACAGGGGGTAAAGTCACCCCTCCACTTT. It encodes CASREPQGVKSPLHF. V gene TRBV28 combines with J gene TRBJ1-6; the match to TRBD1 covers 8 bases. Germline lookup yields CDR1 MDHEN and CDR2 SYDVKM. The CDR3 extends over 15 amino acids. Trimming at V came to 6 bases and at J to 10 bases, leaving 11 bases not matched to a gene.

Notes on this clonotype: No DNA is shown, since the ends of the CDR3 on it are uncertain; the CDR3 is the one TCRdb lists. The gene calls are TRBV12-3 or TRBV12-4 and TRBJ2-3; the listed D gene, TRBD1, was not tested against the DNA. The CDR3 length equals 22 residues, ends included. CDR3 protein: CASSFWTPYEQYFGPGTDTQYF.

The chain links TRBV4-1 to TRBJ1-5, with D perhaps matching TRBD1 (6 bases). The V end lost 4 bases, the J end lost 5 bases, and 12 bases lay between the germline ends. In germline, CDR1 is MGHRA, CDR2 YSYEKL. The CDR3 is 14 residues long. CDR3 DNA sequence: TGCGCCAGCAGCCCCGGACAGAACTATCAGCCCCAGCATTTT. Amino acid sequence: CASSPGQNYQPQHF.

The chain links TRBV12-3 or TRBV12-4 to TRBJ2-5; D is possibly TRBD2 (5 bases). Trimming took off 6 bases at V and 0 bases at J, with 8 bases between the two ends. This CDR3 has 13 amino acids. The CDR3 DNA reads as TGTGCCAGCAGATCGGACTACCAAGAGACCCAGTACTTC. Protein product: CASRSDYQETQYF.

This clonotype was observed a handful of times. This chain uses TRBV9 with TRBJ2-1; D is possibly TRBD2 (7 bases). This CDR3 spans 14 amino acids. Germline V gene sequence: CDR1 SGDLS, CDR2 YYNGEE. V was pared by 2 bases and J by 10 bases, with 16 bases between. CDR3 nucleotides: TGTGCCAGCAGCGTGGGGGGGGGCCTATGGGAGCAGTTCTTC. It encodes CASSVGGGLWEQFF. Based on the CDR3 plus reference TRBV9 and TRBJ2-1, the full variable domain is DSGVTQTPKHLITATGQRVTLRCSPRSGDLSVYWYQQSLDQGLQFLIQYYNGEERAKGNILERFSAQQFPDLHSELNLSSLELGDSALYFCASSVGGGLWEQFFGPGTRLTVL.

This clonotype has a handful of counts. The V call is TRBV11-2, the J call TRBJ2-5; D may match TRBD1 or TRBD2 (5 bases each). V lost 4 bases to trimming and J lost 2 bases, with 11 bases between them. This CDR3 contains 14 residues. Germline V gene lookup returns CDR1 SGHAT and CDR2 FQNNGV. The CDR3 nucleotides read TGTGCCAGCAGCTCCCCGGGACCTCAAGAGACCCAGTACTTC. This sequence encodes CASSSPGPQETQYF.

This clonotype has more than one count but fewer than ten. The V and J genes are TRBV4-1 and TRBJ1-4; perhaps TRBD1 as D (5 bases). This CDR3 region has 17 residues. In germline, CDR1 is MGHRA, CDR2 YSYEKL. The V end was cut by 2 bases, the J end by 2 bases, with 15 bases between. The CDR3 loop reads CASSQHPGRSTNEKLFF. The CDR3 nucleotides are TGCGCCAGCAGCCAACATCCAGGGAGAAGTACTAATGAAAAACTGTTTTTT.

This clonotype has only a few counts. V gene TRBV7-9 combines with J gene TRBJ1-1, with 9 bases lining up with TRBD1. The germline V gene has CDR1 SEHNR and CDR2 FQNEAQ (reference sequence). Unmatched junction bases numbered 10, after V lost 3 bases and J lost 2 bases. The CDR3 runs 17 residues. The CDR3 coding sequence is TGTGCCAGCAGCTTGGGTTGGGGGACAGGGATAAACACTGAAGCTTTCTTT. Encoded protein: CASSLGWGTGINTEAFF.

CDR3 DNA sequence: TGTGCCAGCAGCTTAGGGTATGCGGGGATGGCGGAGACCCAGTACTTC. Protein sequence: CASSLGYAGMAETQYF. The chain couples TRBV7-2 to TRBJ2-5; D possibly corresponds to TRBD2 (6 bases). Germline V gives CDR1 SGHTA, CDR2 FQGNSA. Trimming removed 1 base at V and 5 bases at J, with 17 bases between. The CDR3 totals 16 residues.

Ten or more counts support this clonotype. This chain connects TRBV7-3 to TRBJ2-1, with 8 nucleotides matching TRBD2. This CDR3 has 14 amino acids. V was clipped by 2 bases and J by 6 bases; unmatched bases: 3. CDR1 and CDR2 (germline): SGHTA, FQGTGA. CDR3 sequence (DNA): TGTGCCAGCAGCTTAGGACTAGCCGGCAATGAGCAGTTCTTC. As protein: CASSLGLAGNEQFF.

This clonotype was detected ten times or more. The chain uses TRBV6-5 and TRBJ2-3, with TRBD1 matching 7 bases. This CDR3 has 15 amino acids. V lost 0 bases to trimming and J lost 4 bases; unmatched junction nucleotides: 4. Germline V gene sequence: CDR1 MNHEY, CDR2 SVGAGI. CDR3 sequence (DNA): TGTGCCAGCAGTTACTCTCAGGGGGTAGCAGATACGCAGTATTTT. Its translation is CASSYSQGVADTQYF.

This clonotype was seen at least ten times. The CDR3 nucleotides read TGTGCCACCAGCAGAGATGTGGTGGGCGGGGCCCAAGAGACCCAGTACTTC. This gives the protein CATSRDVVGGAQETQYF. The chain employs TRBV15 and TRBJ2-5; maybe TRBD2 (6 bases). Trimming shortened V by 0 bases and J by 1 base, and 15 bases separated the two germline ends. CDR1 is LNHNV and CDR2 is YYDKDF in the germline V gene (reference sequence). The CDR3 has 17 amino acids.

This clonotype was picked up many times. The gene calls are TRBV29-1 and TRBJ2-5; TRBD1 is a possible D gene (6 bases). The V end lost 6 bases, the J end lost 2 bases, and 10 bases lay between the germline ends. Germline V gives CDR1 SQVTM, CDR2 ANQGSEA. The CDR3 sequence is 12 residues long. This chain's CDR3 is CSVDSAQETQYF. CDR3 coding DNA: TGCAGCGTGGACAGTGCACAAGAGACCCAGTACTTC.

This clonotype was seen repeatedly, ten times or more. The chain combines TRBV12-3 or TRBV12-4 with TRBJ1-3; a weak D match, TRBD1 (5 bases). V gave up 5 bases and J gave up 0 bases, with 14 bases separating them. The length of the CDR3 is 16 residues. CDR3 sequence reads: CASSPEGRSSGNTIYF. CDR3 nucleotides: TGTGCCAGCAGTCCAGAGGGACGCAGCTCTGGAAACACCATATATTTT.

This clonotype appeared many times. In DNA, the CDR3 is TGCGCCAGCAGCCAAGTGCAGGGGCAATACGAGCAGTACGTC. Translation gives CASSQVQGQYEQYV. The genes are TRBV4-1 and TRBJ2-7, with a weak D call TRBD1 (6 bases). The length of the CDR3 is 14 residues. Per germline, CDR1 MGHRA and CDR2 YSYEKL. V lost 1 base and J 4 bases, leaving 11 bases between the germline ends.